These 16 T cell receptor beta chains were all obtained from the same sample, sequenced in a study of control samples from healthy donors and cancer patients. Libraries were prepared by immunoSEQ multiplex PCR; TCRdb keeps only in-frame clonotypes and omits some of them. There are about 20,000 clones in the sample; less than 90% occur only once, and about 30% lies in the top ten. Sample: PBMCs. All receptors derive from a man aged 60 to 69 with head and neck cancer.

The chain uses TRBV6-5 and TRBJ2-2, with 8 bases that match TRBD1. The CDR3 runs 14 residues. Germline V CDR1 and CDR2: MNHEY, SVGAGI. The V segment lost 8 bases and the J segment 5 bases; nucleotides outside the gene matches: 7. The CDR3 DNA is TGTGCCAGCGGAGGCACAGGGGGTACCGGGGAGCTGTTTTTT. Its translation: CASGGTGGTGELFF.

The V and J genes are TRBV5-1 and TRBJ1-1, with D hard to call. Germline lookup yields CDR1 SGHRS and CDR2 YFSETQ. V was shortened by 5 bases and J by 2 bases, with 13 bases between the two germline ends. The CDR3 length is 14 residues. The CDR3 DNA follows: TGCGCCAGCAGGCAGGCCCAAATAAACACTGAAGCTTTCTTT. Protein: CASRQAQINTEAFF.

The DNA for the CDR3 is TGTGCCAGCAGCAGGGCGGGAGGTAACTCCTACGAGCAGTACTTC. Amino acid sequence: CASSRAGGNSYEQYF. The chain couples TRBV7-9 to TRBJ2-7; 8 bases line up with TRBD2. Per the germline V gene, CDR1 is SEHNR and CDR2 is FQNEAQ (reference sequence). Losses at the gene ends were 5 bases for V and 0 bases for J; bases not matched to a gene: 6. The length of the CDR3 is 15 residues.

V usage is TRBV5-6 and J usage is TRBJ1-1, with D perhaps matching TRBD1 (5 bases). This CDR3 comprises 14 residues. Germline V gene lookup returns CDR1 SGHDT and CDR2 YYEEEE. V shed 4 bases and J shed 1 base, with 11 bases lying between them. The CDR3 region is CASSLGGTNTEAFF. The CDR3 DNA reads TGTGCCAGCAGCCTGGGAGGGACGAACACTGAAGCTTTCTTT.

V and J are TRBV5-6 and TRBJ2-3; 10 nucleotides match TRBD2. Germline-derived CDR1 and CDR2 are SGHDT and YYEEEE. The CDR3 totals 16 residues. The trim removed 4 bases at V and 2 bases at J, leaving 7 bases unmatched. The DNA for the CDR3 is TGTGCCAGCAGCCCGAGACTAGCGGGTTTCACAGATACGCAGTATTTT. Its protein is CASSPRLAGFTDTQYF. Full variable domain (rest looked up from reference TRBV5-6 and TRBJ2-3): DAGVTQSPTHLIKTRGQQVTLRCSPKSGHDTVSWYQQALGQGPQFIFQYYEEEERQRGNFPDRFSGHQFPNYSSELNVNALLLGDSALYLCASSPRLAGFTDTQYFGPGTRLTVL.

In this sample, this clone turned up a few times. J is TRBJ2-3 and V is TRBV7-9; no clear D. This CDR3 region has 15 residues. V was shortened by 4 bases and J by 3 bases, with 14 bases between the two germline ends. From germline, CDR1 is SEHNR and CDR2 FQNEAQ (reference sequence). The CDR3 loop is CASSSLEVATDTQYF. The CDR3 DNA is TGTGCCAGCAGCTCCTTGGAAGTGGCAACAGATACGCAGTATTTT.

The chain joins TRBV4-1 to TRBJ1-1; no definite D call. V lost 5 bases to trimming and J lost 6 bases, with 13 bases between them. The germline gives CDR1 MGHRA, CDR2 YSYEKL. The CDR3 has 13 residues. The chain's CDR3 is CASSSIFSAEAFF. The CDR3 DNA reads as TGCGCCAGCAGCTCCATTTTTAGCGCTGAAGCTTTCTTT.

This chain connects TRBV27 to TRBJ2-1; either TRBD1 or TRBD2 may supply D (5 bases each). In germline, CDR1 is MNHEY, CDR2 SMNVEV (reference sequence). Trimming shortened V by 8 bases and J by 0 bases, and 17 bases separated the two germline ends. The CDR3 consists of 16 residues. CDR3 amino acids: CASCIRGDLSYNEQFF. CDR3 DNA: TGTGCCAGCTGTATCCGGGGCGACCTCTCCTACAATGAGCAGTTCTTC.

CDR3 sequence reads: CASSPSPSVVSYNEQFF. DNA for the CDR3: TGCGCCAGCAGCCCGAGCCCTAGCGTAGTGTCCTACAATGAGCAGTTCTTC. The chain links TRBV5-1 to TRBJ2-1, with D perhaps matching TRBD2 (6 bases). V was shortened by 4 bases and J by 1 base, with 18 bases between the two germline ends. The CDR3 consists of 17 residues. Germline CDR1 is SGHRS and CDR2 is YFSETQ.

This chain joins TRBV21-1 and TRBJ1-2; no DNA check was done on the table's D call, TRBD1. TRBV21-1 is reported as a pseudogene. The CDR3 length is 17 residues. CDR3 coding DNA: TGTGCCAGCAGCATCGGAGGGACAGATAAAGCTAACTATGGCTACACCTTC. It encodes CASSIGGTDKANYGYTF.

The V gene is TRBV13, the J gene TRBJ1-2; 7 bases map to TRBD1. Looked up from germline, CDR1 is PRHDT and CDR2 is FYEKMQ (reference sequence). The CDR3 is made up of 13 amino acids. V trimming: 5 bases; J trimming: 2 bases; junction bases outside the gene matches: 2. The chain's CDR3 is CASSLTGNYGYTF. CDR3 nucleotides: TGTGCCAGCAGCCTGACAGGGAACTATGGCTACACCTTC.

This chain links TRBV3-1 (or the pseudogene TRBV3-2) with TRBJ1-1; D may be TRBD1 (6 bases). Germline values: CDR1 LGHDT, CDR2 YNNKEL (reference sequence). This CDR3 spans 15 amino acids. The V end was cut by 3 bases, the J end by 11 bases, with 22 bases between. CDR3 protein: CASSQSWPGAKKAFF. CDR3 nucleotide sequence: TGTGCCAGCAGCCAGTCCTGGCCGGGGGCCAAGAAGGCTTTCTTT.

The genes are TRBV4-1 and TRBJ2-7, with a tentative D call TRBD1 (5 bases). The CDR3 runs to 17 residues. Deletions cut 0 bases from V and 2 bases from J, with 17 bases between. CDR1 is MGHRA, CDR2 YSYEKL, per germline. CDR3 protein: CASSQDSPPTVTYEQYF. In DNA form, the CDR3 reads TGCGCCAGCAGCCAAGATTCCCCCCCGACAGTTACCTACGAGCAGTACTTC.

This clone was counted a few times. The chain employs TRBV10-3 and TRBJ1-1; 11 nucleotides align to TRBD1. The J segment lost 4 bases and the V segment lost 4 bases, leaving 5 bases of the junction unmatched. The V gene's germline CDR1 is ENHRY and CDR2 SYGVKD. CDR3 length equals 15 residues. The CDR3 loop is CAISAGTGGVTEAFF. The CDR3 DNA reads as TGTGCCATCAGTGCCGGGACAGGGGGGGTCACTGAAGCTTTCTTT.

The chain links TRBV10-3 to TRBJ1-2, with a tentative D call TRBD1 (5 bases). The germline CDR1 and CDR2 sequences are ENHRY and SYGVKD. V lost 7 bases to trimming and J lost 1 base, with 13 bases between them. The CDR3 covers 14 residues. The chain's CDR3 is CAITPDINNYGYTF. The CDR3 DNA sequence: TGTGCCATCACCCCGGACATCAATAACTATGGCTACACCTTC.

This rearrangement joins TRBV4-1 to TRBJ2-6, with 8 bases that match TRBD1. J lost 3 bases, V lost 2 bases, and 6 bases had no gene match. This CDR3 region has 17 residues. CDR1 and CDR2 (germline): MGHRA, YSYEKL. This CDR3 reads CASSQFQGASGANVLTF. Here the CDR3 DNA reads TGCGCCAGCAGCCAATTTCAGGGGGCGAGTGGGGCCAACGTCCTGACTTTC.